This T cell receptor (beta chain) appears in the sequencing data of a study of PD-1 blockade in classical Hodgkin lymphoma. General observations from the study: Reports indicated that newly diagnosed patients had lower baseline TCR diversity than healthy donors did.

The V gene lost 4 bases and the J gene lost 6 bases, with 16 bases spanning the gap. CDR3 length equals 15 residues. In germline, CDR1 is SGHNT, CDR2 YYREEE (reference sequence). Produced via immunoSEQ multiplex PCR; TCRdb's table is partial and in-frame only. The table records 20,000 to 30,000 clones, about three quarters of them present only once. Concerning this clone: The antigen is undetermined.

Following autologous stem cell transplantation, relapse occurred in every patient, and exposure to brentuximab vedotin varied. The chain recombines TRBV5-4 with TRBJ1-4; D remains unclear. The specimen was peripheral blood mononuclear cells (PBMCs), collected before the second cycle of nivolumab. This clonotype was obtained from a human donor with classical Hodgkin lymphoma. CDR3 region: CASSVGGQIDEKLFF. The CDR3 region has the DNA TGTGCCAGCAGCGTTGGCGGGCAGATCGATGAAAAACTGTTTTTT.